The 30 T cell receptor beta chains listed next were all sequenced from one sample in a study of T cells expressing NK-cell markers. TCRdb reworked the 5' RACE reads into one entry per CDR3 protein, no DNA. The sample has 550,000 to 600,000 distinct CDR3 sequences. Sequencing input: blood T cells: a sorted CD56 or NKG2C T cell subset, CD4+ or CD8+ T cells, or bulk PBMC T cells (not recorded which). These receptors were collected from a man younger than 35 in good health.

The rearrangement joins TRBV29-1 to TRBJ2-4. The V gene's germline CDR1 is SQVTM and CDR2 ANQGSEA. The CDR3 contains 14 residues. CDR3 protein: CSVEDKGILNIQYF. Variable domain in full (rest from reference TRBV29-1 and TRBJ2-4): SAVISQKPSRDICQRGTSLTIQCQVDSQVTMMFWYRQQPGQSLTLIATANQGSEATYESGFVIDKFPISRPNLTFSTLTVSNMSPEDSSIYLCSVEDKGILNIQYFGAGTRLSVL.

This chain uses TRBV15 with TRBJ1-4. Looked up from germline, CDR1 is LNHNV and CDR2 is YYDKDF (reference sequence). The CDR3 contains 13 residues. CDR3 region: CATSSLTNEKLFF.

This CDR3 reads CASSQDANSYGYTF. The rearrangement uses TRBV4-2 and TRBJ1-2. The germline V gene has CDR1 LGHNA and CDR2 YNFKEQ. CDR3 size: 14 residues.

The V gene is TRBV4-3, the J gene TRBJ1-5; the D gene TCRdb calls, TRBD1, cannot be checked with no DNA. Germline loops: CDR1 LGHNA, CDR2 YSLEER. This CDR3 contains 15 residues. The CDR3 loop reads CASSATTGRDQPQHF.

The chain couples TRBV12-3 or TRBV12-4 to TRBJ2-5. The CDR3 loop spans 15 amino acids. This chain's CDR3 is CASSPHQGVQETQYF.

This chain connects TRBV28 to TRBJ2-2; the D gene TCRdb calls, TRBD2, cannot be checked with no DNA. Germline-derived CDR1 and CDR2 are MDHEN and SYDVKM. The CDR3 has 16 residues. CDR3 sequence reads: CASSVTGLARGGELFF.

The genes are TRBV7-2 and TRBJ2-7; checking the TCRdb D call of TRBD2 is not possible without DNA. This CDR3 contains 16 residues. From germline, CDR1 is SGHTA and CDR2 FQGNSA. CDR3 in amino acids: CASSPLHWGRAGEQYF. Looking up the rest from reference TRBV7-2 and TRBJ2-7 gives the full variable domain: GAGVSQSPSNKVTEKGKDVELRCDPISGHTALYWYRQSLGQGLEFLIYFQGNSAPDKSGLPSDRFSAERTGGSVSTLTIQRTQQEDSAVYLCASSPLHWGRAGEQYFGPGTRLTVT.

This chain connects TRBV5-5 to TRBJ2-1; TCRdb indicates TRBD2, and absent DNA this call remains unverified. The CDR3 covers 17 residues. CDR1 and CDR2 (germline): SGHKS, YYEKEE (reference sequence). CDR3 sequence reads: CASSLFSTSGSYNEQFF.

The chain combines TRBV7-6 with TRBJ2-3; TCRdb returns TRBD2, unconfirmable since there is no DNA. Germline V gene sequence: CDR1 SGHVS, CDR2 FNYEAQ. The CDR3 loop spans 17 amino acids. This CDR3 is CASSPTTSGGRTDTQYF.

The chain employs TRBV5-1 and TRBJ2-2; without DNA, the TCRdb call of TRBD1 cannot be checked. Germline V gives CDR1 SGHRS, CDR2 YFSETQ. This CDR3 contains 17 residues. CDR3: CASSIKPGQGGTGELFF. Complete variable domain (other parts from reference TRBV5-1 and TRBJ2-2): KAGVTQTPRYLIKTRGQQVTLSCSPISGHRSVSWYQQTPGQGLQFLFEYFSETQRNKGNFPGRFSGRQFSNSRSEMNVSTLELGDSALYLCASSIKPGQGGTGELFFGEGSRLTVL.

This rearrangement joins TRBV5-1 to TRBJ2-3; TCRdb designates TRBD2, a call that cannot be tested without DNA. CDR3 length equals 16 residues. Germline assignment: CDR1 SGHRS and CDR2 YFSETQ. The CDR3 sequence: CASSRAAGMVTDTQYF.

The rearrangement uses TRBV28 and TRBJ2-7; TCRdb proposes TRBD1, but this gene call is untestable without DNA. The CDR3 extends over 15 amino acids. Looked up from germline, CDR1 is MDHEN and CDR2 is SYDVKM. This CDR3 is CASSSRDRDPYEQYF.

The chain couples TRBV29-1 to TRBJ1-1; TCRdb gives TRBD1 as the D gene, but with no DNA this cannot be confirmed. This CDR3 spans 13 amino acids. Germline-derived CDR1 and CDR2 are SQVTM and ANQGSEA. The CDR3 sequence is CSVGLRVNTEAFF. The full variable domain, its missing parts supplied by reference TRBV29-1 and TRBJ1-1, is SAVISQKPSRDICQRGTSLTIQCQVDSQVTMMFWYRQQPGQSLTLIATANQGSEATYESGFVIDKFPISRPNLTFSTLTVSNMSPEDSSIYLCSVGLRVNTEAFFGQGTRLTVV.

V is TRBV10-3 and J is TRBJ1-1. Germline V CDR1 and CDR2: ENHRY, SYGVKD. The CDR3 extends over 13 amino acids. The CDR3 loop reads CAISEPRAFEAFF.

The CDR3 protein is CASIPHISGAYGYTF. The chain has TRBV4-1 and TRBJ1-2. Germline CDR1 MGHRA, CDR2 YSYEKL. CDR3 length equals 15 residues.

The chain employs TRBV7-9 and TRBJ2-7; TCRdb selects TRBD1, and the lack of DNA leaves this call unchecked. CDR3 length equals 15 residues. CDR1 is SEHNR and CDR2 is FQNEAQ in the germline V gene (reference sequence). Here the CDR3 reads CASSRITGGRDEQYF.

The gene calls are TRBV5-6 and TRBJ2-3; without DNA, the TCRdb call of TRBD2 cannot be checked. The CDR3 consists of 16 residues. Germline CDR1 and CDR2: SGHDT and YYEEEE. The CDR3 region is CASRPAGRAIGDTQYF.

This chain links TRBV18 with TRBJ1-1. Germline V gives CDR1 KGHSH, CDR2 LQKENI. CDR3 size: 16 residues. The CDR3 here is CASSPAEAIGHTEAFF.

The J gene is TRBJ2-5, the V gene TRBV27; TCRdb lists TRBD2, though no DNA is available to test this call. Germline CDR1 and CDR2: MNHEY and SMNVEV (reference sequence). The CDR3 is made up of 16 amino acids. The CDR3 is CASSPTSGLLQETQYF.

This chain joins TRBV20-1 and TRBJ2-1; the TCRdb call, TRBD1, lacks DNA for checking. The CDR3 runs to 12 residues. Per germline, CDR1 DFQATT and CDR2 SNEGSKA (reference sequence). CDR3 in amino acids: CSANPDIHEQFF.

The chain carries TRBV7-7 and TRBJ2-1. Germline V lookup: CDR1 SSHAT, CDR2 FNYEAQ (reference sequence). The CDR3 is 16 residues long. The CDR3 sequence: CASSLGLADTYNEQFF.

The chain's CDR3 is CASVAAPQPITDTQYF. The chain is built from TRBV12-3 or TRBV12-4 and TRBJ2-3; TCRdb picks TRBD1, but there is no DNA to check that call. The CDR3 runs 16 residues.

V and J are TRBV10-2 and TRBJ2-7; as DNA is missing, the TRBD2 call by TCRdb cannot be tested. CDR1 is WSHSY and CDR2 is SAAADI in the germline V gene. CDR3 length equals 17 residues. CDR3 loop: CASSAVIGTSGGYEQYF.

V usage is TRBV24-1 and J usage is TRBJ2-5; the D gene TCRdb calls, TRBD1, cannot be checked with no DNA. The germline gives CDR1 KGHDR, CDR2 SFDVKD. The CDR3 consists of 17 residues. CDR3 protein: CATSAQGATQYQETQYF.

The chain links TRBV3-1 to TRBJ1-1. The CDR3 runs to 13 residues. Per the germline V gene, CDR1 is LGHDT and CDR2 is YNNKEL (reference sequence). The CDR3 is CASSQSIKPEAFF.

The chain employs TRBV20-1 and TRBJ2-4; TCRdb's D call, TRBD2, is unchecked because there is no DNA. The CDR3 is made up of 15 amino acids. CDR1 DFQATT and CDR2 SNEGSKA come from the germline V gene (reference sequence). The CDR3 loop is CSASVAGAAKNIQYF.

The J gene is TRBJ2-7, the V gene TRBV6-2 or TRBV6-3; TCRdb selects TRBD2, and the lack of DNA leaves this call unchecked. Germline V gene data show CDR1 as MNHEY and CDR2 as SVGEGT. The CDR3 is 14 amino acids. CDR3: CASSQYARTNEQYF.

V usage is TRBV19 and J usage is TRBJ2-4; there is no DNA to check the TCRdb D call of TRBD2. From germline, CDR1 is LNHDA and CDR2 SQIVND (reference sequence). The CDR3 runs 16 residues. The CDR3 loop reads CASMSGLGLAGNIQYF.

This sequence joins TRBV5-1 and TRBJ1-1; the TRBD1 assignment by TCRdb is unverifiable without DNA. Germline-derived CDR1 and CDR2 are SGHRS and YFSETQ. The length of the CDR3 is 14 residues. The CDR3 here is CASSPPGGGTEAFF.

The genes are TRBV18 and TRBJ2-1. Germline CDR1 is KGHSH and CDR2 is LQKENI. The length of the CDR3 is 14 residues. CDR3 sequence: CASSPTRVNNEQFF.